The present T cell receptor beta chain was sequenced within a study of cytomegalovirus exposure and HLA in healthy donors. Both 60 Vbeta primers and 13 Jbeta primers went into the PCR. The assay was immunoSEQ multiplex PCR, and TCRdb's table has in-frame clones only and misses some. Its listing shows about 150,000 clones. The specimen sequenced was PBMCs. The receptor was isolated from a woman between 50 and 59 years old in good health and CMV-seronegative.

The CDR3 region is CASTLRGPGETQYF. CDR3 in DNA: TGTGCCAGCACTCTCAGGGGGCCAGGAGAGACCCAGTACTTC. The chain is built from TRBV6-6 and TRBJ2-5; 8 positions match TRBD1. V trimming: 7 bases; J trimming: 4 bases; junction bases outside the gene matches: 8. CDR3 size: 14 residues. Germline CDR1 is MNHNY and CDR2 is SVGAGI (reference sequence).